A selection of T cell receptor beta chains follows, all from one sample in a study of blood T cells in healthy people across ages. TCRdb redid the calling of the 5' RACE reads with MiXCR, one entry per CDR3 protein. Among about 1.1 million distinct CDR3 sequences listed, 35% to 40% were seen once. Specimen: blood. Receptors were obtained from a man between 18 and 35 years old in good health. Both conserved end residues are part of each CDR3. A D gene is named only where the DNA matches it firmly. Some rows have no size entry. The others give once, few or many, or a class for an expanded clone.

d_call,v_call,j_call,clone_size,cdr3_aa,cdr3_nt
.,TRBV7-9,TRBJ1-1,.,CASSFGLANTEAFF,TGTGCCAGCAGCTTTGGTTTGGCGAACACTGAAGCTTTCTTT
.,TRBV20-1,TRBJ2-5,.,CSARDPQRQVETQYF,TGCAGTGCTAGAGATCCCCAACGACAAGTAGAGACCCAGTACTTC
TRBD1,TRBV6-2/TRBV6-3,TRBJ1-2,.,CASSYSTGQAAGNGYTF,TGTGCCAGCAGTTACTCCACCGGACAGGCCGCGGGTAATGGCTACACCTTC
.,TRBV7-2,TRBJ1-1,.,CASKEGAPWGAEAFF,TGTGCCAGCAAAGAAGGGGCCCCGTGGGGCGCTGAAGCTTTCTTT
TRBD1,TRBV18,TRBJ1-6,few,CASSPGQPGNSPLHF,TGTGCCAGCTCACCGGGACAGCCGGGTAATTCACCCCTCCACTTT
TRBD2,TRBV12-3/TRBV12-4,TRBJ2-1,few,CASTPLAGGGEQFF,TGTGCCAGCACCCCACTAGCGGGGGGTGGCGAGCAGTTCTTC
.,TRBV4-1,TRBJ2-7,.,CASSQGLQGYSYGQYF,TGCGCCAGCAGCCAAGGATTACAGGGATACTCCTACGGGCAGTACTTC
TRBD1,TRBV6-2/TRBV6-3,TRBJ1-5,.,CASRRGQGGRNQPQHF,TGTGCCAGCAGACGCGGACAGGGGGGACGCAATCAGCCCCAGCATTTT
.,TRBV24-1,TRBJ2-1,.,CATWVVGGTTSYNEQFF,TGTGCCACCTGGGTGGTTGGGGGAACTACCTCCTACAATGAGCAGTTCTTC
.,TRBV4-3,TRBJ2-5,.,CASSQDTYQETQYF,TGCGCCAGCAGCCAAGATACCTACCAAGAGACCCAGTACTTC
TRBD2,TRBV27,TRBJ2-7,.,CASSLKGLAGALVLYEQYF,TGTGCCAGCAGTTTAAAGGGACTAGCGGGGGCCCTCGTGCTCTACGAGCAGTACTTC
.,TRBV20-1,TRBJ2-7,.,CSARVRRKSYEQYF,TGCAGTGCTAGAGTGAGAAGGAAGTCCTACGAGCAGTACTTC
.,TRBV27,TRBJ2-2,.,CASSRGRENTGELFF,TGTGCCAGCAGTCGCGGACGGGAAAACACCGGGGAGCTGTTTTTT